This T cell receptor (beta chain) derives from a study of PD-1 blockade in classical Hodgkin lymphoma (TCRdb year 2020). At the level of the whole study: Nivolumab dosing was 3 mg/kg intravenously every 2 weeks, continuing until either disease progression or unacceptable toxicity. The study used CyTOF and TCR beta sequencing to define a peripheral blood immune signature of response to PD-1 blockade in classical Hodgkin lymphoma.

Taken with the paper, the label for time point translates to: cycle 2 day 1 (C2D1) of nivolumab. Relapse after autologous stem cell transplantation had occurred in all trial patients, and cohorts A, B and C were distinguished by prior brentuximab vedotin exposure. The trial cohort was composed of approximately 60 patients with relapsed/refractory classical Hodgkin lymphoma, for whom complete response, partial response or progressive disease was recorded as best overall response. Trial patients were treated with single-agent nivolumab in the multi-cohort phase II CheckMate 205 trial. An independent review committee assessed best overall response by applying the 2007 International Working Group response criteria. Trial PBMCs were collected just before the start of nivolumab (C1D1) and during therapy at cycle 2 day 1 and cycle 4 day 1. Peripheral blood was collected in 8 mL Vacutainer Cell Preparation Tubes, from which PBMCs were isolated by centrifugation and then cryopreserved.

The CDR3 goes from the cysteine to the phenylalanine over 15 residues. Only the CDR3 part of the read is kept: 45 bases, read in frame from the first base. The germline V gene encodes CDR1 MGHRA and CDR2 YSYEKL. V has 1 base trimmed and J has 4 bases trimmed; junction bases matching no gene number 3. This clone has more than one count but fewer than ten. Its antigen is not yet known. Nothing much larger sits one base from this clone, and base qualities are not available. Genomic DNA was extracted with the Qiagen DNeasy kit from unsorted PBMCs and from negatively selected CD4+ and CD8+ fractions. Using primers that anneal to V and J segments, immunoSEQ multiplex PCR amplified the TCR beta CDR3 regions. A synthetic immune receptor repertoire was used to minimize amplification bias, and remaining bias was computationally removed after sequencing. The original pipeline was this. Custom Python scripts were used to quantify repertoire diversity as the Shannon entropy index. Unsorted, CD4+ and CD8+ repertoires were analyzed separately, except in combined analyses where CD4+ and CD8+ sequences were merged in silico. A clone was considered expanded if an increase in frequency of at least 2-fold after treatment relative to C1D1 was found, and a pseudocount of 0.5 was applied to clones undetected at baseline. Singleton clones were defined as clones with 0 or 1 copy at C1D1, and non-singleton clones were defined as clones with 2 or more copies. By matching protein sequences in sorted samples from the same patient, clones expanded in unsorted samples were annotated as CD4+, CD8+ or unknown. Diversity changes from C1D1 to C4D1 were tested in paired samples using Wilcoxon tests. TCRdb re-hosts the immuneACCESS table, in-frame sequences only. Its copies lack some clones; in the studies checked, an unresolved V gene accounts for under half of them, and the cause for the rest is not known. V, J and clone size were drawn from that table, and D and trimming were deduced from the DNA. The sample table lists some 15,000 clones, approximately 88% of them with a count of one. The top ten clones comprise more than 35% of the sample.

General findings and caveats noted by the study authors: Lower diversity was seen in patients whose nivolumab began less than 1 year after ASCT, and these patients were left out of later analyses so that immune reconstitution would not confound the results. Baseline TCR diversity was reported as lower in newly diagnosed patients than in healthy donors, and lower still in relapsed/refractory patients. CD4+ but not CD8+ TCR diversity rose significantly by C4D1 (p=0.0027 vs p=0.16), most apparent in complete responders (p=0.02). Trial patients with a complete response had baseline diversity similar to that of newly diagnosed patients, while partial responders and progressors had significantly lower diversity. The study was limited to a single clinical trial cohort, and causes of repertoire differences, possibly disease activity or prior therapy, remained undefined.

The receptor was isolated from a human donor with classical Hodgkin lymphoma. The chain joins TRBV4-1 to TRBJ2-2; 7 junctional bases match TRBD1. The material was peripheral blood mononuclear cells (PBMCs), obtained before the second cycle of nivolumab. The DNA sequence is given as TGCGCCAGCAGCCAAGTGGGACAGATCACCGGGGAGCTGTTTTTT. Translated, this is CASSQVGQITGELFF.